The present T cell receptor beta chain was sequenced within a study of cytomegalovirus exposure and HLA in healthy donors. General study findings and limits: Subsequent analysis of the roughly 120 validation repertoires found a tendency for first-cohort TCR clusters to co-occur. Most sequenced TCRs were rare (though some public TCRs occurred in many donors).

In the case of this clone: Its antigen is currently unknown.

Produced via immunoSEQ multiplex PCR; TCRdb's table is partial and in-frame only. The repertoire includes a few hundred thousand clones, approximately 86% of them detected once, and around 0.96% sits in the top ten. The CDR3 contains 15 residues. V trimming: 8 bases; J trimming: 1 base; junction bases outside the gene matches: 12. Germline V gene sequence: CDR1 SQVTM, CDR2 ANQGSEA. The sequence derives from a man aged 25 to 45 in good health and CMV-seronegative. The sample taken for sequencing was PBMCs. This chain connects TRBV29-1 to TRBJ2-7; 9 bases fit TRBD1. The chain's CDR3 is CSTVTGTGPSYEQYF. For the CDR3, the DNA is TGCAGCACAGTTACCGGGACAGGGCCTTCCTACGAGCAGTACTTC.